The 4 T cell receptor beta chains below were found in one sample sequenced in a study of beta chain features in type 1 diabetes (dated by TCRdb to 2016 to 2019). Beyond this particular receptor, the publication reports: A moderate but significant shortening of TCRB CDR3 length was observed in type 1 diabetes patients in all four CD4+ subsets.

Libraries were constructed by the immunoSEQ multiplex PCR assay. The entire amount of isolated RNA was reverse transcribed using the High Capacity cDNA Reverse Transcription Kit, so the sequenced TCRB transcripts were expressed ones. TCRdb obtained this table from immuneACCESS and retained in-frame rearrangements with V and J assigned. These tables miss some clones; where compared with another copy, unresolved V genes account for less than half of the shortfall, and the remainder is unexplained. The sample table holds more than 550,000 clones, of which around 15% were seen once. The ten largest clones capture 0.03% to 0.045% of the sample. No antigens are known for them. The sequenced material came from naive CD4+ T cells from blood. Read against the paper, the sample's cell subset or site label means: true naive CD4+ T cells. The receptors shown here come from a man younger than 35 with type 1 diabetes.

V is TRBV7-9 and J is TRBJ1-2, with 7 bases matching TRBD1. Per germline, CDR1 SEHNR and CDR2 FQNEAQ (reference sequence). V dropped 6 bases and J dropped 8; count of bases not matched to a gene: 9. This CDR3 has 13 residues. In DNA, the CDR3 is TGTGCCAGCAGGCCAACAGGGGTTGAAGGCTACACCTTC. Protein sequence: CASRPTGVEGYTF. The variable domain in full, completed from reference TRBV7-9 and TRBJ1-2, reads DTGVSQNPRHKITKRGQNVTFRCDPISEHNRLYWYRQTLGQGPEFLTYFQNEAQLEKSRLLSDRFSAERPKGSFSTLEIQRTEQGDSAMYLCASRPTGVEGYTFGSGTRLTVV.

This clone was counted only a few times. The chain employs TRBV4-1 and TRBJ2-7, with 8 bases aligning to TRBD2. In germline, CDR1 is MGHRA, CDR2 YSYEKL. The V gene end was trimmed by 1 base and the J gene end by 3 bases; junction bases not matched to a gene: 14. The CDR3 is 18 residues long. The CDR3 here is CASSQVTSRGVTVYEQYF. The CDR3 DNA sequence: TGCGCCAGCAGCCAAGTAACGTCGCGGGGGGTTACAGTCTACGAGCAGTACTTC.

This clone was counted a few times. CDR3 loop: CASSFSTGDSYGYTF. The CDR3 DNA reads TGTGCCAGCAGTTTTTCCACAGGGGATAGCTATGGCTACACCTTC. The rearrangement joins TRBV27 to TRBJ1-2, with TRBD1 matching over 7 bases. Germline V gene lookup returns CDR1 MNHEY and CDR2 SMNVEV (reference sequence). The CDR3 sequence is 15 residues long. J gave up 4 bases and V 3 bases, and 8 bases lay outside the gene matches.

A few counts support this clone. The V call is TRBV5-1, the J call TRBJ2-3; the match to TRBD2 covers 12 bases. J gave up 6 bases and V 4 bases, and 9 bases lay outside the gene matches. CDR1 and CDR2 from the germline V gene are SGHRS and YFSETQ. The CDR3 totals 16 residues. The CDR3 reads CASSPGLAGPADTQYF. The CDR3 DNA reads TGCGCCAGCAGCCCCGGACTAGCGGGACCGGCGGATACGCAGTATTTT.